A single sample is the source of the 17 T cell receptor beta chains below, sequenced in a study of T cells in Graves' hyperthyroidism and ophthalmopathy. Authors of the study amplified TCR beta CDR3 regions from RNA transcripts. TCR CDR3 regions were first amplified by RT-PCR with HTBI primers. TCRdb fed the multiplex PCR reads into MiXCR, producing one record per CDR3 protein. Among 450,000 to 700,000 distinct CDR3 sequences listed, roughly 46% were seen once. The sequenced sample was peripheral blood or thyroid tissue (not recorded which). Receptor source: a woman under 30 with Graves' hyperthyroidism.

This clonotype was detected many times. V is TRBV12-3 or TRBV12-4 and J is TRBJ1-1; no firm D call. Trimming shortened V by 5 bases and J by 8 bases, and 15 bases separated the two germline ends. CDR3 size: 13 residues. The CDR3 nucleotides are TGTGCCAGCAGTCCCGCCTCTTCCCGAGAAGCTTTCTTT. Encoded protein: CASSPASSREAFF.

This clonotype has a count of ten or more. The rearrangement joins TRBV5-1 to TRBJ1-1, with 7 bases matching TRBD1. The CDR3 consists of 16 residues. Germline CDR1 SGHRS, CDR2 YFSETQ. V shed 4 bases, J shed 1 base, and the junction held 10 bases outside the gene matches. The CDR3 protein is CASSTQPGQKNTEAFF. For the CDR3, the DNA is TGCGCCAGCAGCACACAACCGGGACAGAAGAACACTGAAGCTTTCTTT.

There are a few counts of this clonotype. The chain employs TRBV14 and TRBJ2-7, with D perhaps given as TRBD1 or TRBD2 (5 bases each). Germline V gene lookup returns CDR1 SGHDN and CDR2 FVKESK. With 0 bases removed from V and 3 bases from J, the gap between germline ends came to 15 bases. The CDR3 covers 16 residues. Here the CDR3 reads CASSQDRGTRLYEQYF. The CDR3, as DNA: TGTGCCAGCAGCCAAGACCGGGGCACCCGCCTCTACGAGCAGTACTTC. The variable domain in full, with the rest retrieved from reference TRBV14 and TRBJ2-7, is EAGVTQFPSHSVIEKGQTVTLRCDPISGHDNLYWYRRVMGKEIKFLLHFVKESKQDESGMPNNRFLAERTGGTYSTLKVQPAELEDSGVYFCASSQDRGTRLYEQYFGPGTRLTVT.

This clonotype was counted at least ten times. One end of the junction does not line up with germline, which may come from a read error. The chain is built from TRBV7-9 and TRBJ1-1; D unresolved. The CDR3 runs to 14 residues. From germline, CDR1 is SEHNR and CDR2 FQNEAQ (reference sequence). The CDR3 sequence is CASSLDLENAEAFF. The CDR3 DNA sequence: TGTGCCAGCAGCTTAGATCTGGAGAACGCTGAAGCTTTCTTT.

This clonotype came up once. The gene calls are TRBV12-3 or TRBV12-4 and TRBJ1-1; D is possibly TRBD1 (5 bases). The V end lost 4 bases, the J end lost 0 bases, and 9 bases lay between the germline ends. The CDR3 spans 14 residues. This chain's CDR3 is CASSWGYVNTEAFF. CDR3 DNA: TGTGCCAGCAGTTGGGGGTACGTGAACACTGAAGCTTTCTTT.

This clonotype was found many times. V and J are TRBV7-2 and TRBJ1-6, with 9 bases identical to TRBD1. With 4 bases clipped from V and 8 bases from J, the junction kept 6 bases outside the gene matches. This CDR3 is 15 amino acids long. In germline, CDR1 is SGHTA, CDR2 FQGNSA. The CDR3 sequence is CASSYYRGHDSPLHF. The CDR3 nucleotides read TGTGCCAGCAGCTATTACAGGGGGCACGATTCACCCCTCCACTTT.

This clonotype was detected only once. The rearrangement links TRBV5-1 to TRBJ2-7, with 9 nucleotides matching TRBD2. V shed 3 bases and J 6 bases; nucleotides not matched to a gene: 7. This CDR3 has 14 residues. Germline V lookup: CDR1 SGHRS, CDR2 YFSETQ. CDR3 residues: CASSSSSGSIEQYF. For the CDR3, the DNA is TGCGCCAGCAGCTCGAGTAGCGGGAGTATCGAGCAGTACTTC. The whole variable domain, filled in from reference TRBV5-1 and TRBJ2-7, reads KAGVTQTPRYLIKTRGQQVTLSCSPISGHRSVSWYQQTPGQGLQFLFEYFSETQRNKGNFPGRFSGRQFSNSRSEMNVSTLELGDSALYLCASSSSSGSIEQYFGPGTRLTVT.

The chain employs TRBV20-1 and TRBJ1-4; 7 bases agree with TRBD1. The V segment lost 2 bases and the J segment 7 bases; nucleotides outside the gene matches: 10. The germline gives CDR1 DFQATT, CDR2 SNEGSKA (reference sequence). The CDR3 is 15 amino acids. CDR3 amino acids: CSARTPGTVSEKLFF. The CDR3, as DNA: TGCAGTGCTAGAACCCCCGGGACAGTGAGTGAAAAACTGTTTTTT.

This clonotype occurred many times. The chain is built from TRBV5-4 and TRBJ1-2, with a weak D call TRBD1 (6 bases). There are 13 residues in the CDR3. Germline CDR1 and CDR2: SGHNT and YYREEE (reference sequence). V was cut by 4 bases and J by 6 bases, with 13 bases left in between. In DNA, the CDR3 is TGTGCCAGCAGCAAAACAGGGTCTGATGGCTACACCTTC. It codes for CASSKTGSDGYTF.

J is TRBJ1-4 and V is TRBV2; 10 bases map to TRBD1. The CDR3 has 14 amino acids. V was clipped by 8 bases and J by 7 bases; unmatched bases: 7. Germline V CDR1 and CDR2: SNHLY, FYNNEI. The CDR3 DNA sequence: TGTGCCAGCCGACAGGGGGCTCATGGTGAAAAACTGTTTTTT. Amino acids: CASRQGAHGEKLFF.

Regarding this clonotype: Lacking the conserved final phenylalanine or tryptophan, this CDR3 likely reflects a read error. The limits of the CDR3 on the DNA are not certain, so only TCRdb's listed CDR3 is given. This chain connects TRBV7-9 to TRBJ2-6. The CDR3 has 11 residues if both end residues are counted. Per germline, CDR1 SEHNR and CDR2 FQNEAQ (reference sequence). The CDR3: CASSLALTGTS.

In its sample, this clonotype was seen a few times. V gene TRBV10-1 combines with J gene TRBJ2-5, with D tentatively TRBD1 or TRBD2 (5 bases each). This CDR3 is built from 14 residues. The ends were cut back, 5 bases at V and 7 bases at J, with 17 bases in the middle. CDR1 and CDR2 from the germline V gene are WNHNN and SYGVQD (reference sequence). CDR3 nucleotides: TGCGCCAGCAGTACCGGGGCTGGCGGAGGGACCCAGTACTTC. Encoded protein: CASSTGAGGGTQYF.

In nucleotides, the CDR3 is TGTGCCAGCAGCACAGGGGGCGGTGAGCAGTTCTTC. Encoded protein: CASSTGGGEQFF. The chain is built from TRBV6-1 and TRBJ2-7, with 9 positions matching TRBD1. The J call may be incorrect, as the DNA end agrees better with TRBJ2-1. The CDR3 is made up of 12 amino acids. Germline V gene data show CDR1 as MNHNS and CDR2 as SASEGT.

The chain uses TRBV6-9 and TRBJ1-1; TRBD1 might be the D (5 bases). Germline V gives CDR1 MNHGY, CDR2 SVAAGI. CDR3 length: 13 residues. Trimming pared 7 bases from V and 4 bases from J, leaving 13 bases between. The CDR3 nucleotides are TGTGCCAGCACCGAAGGAGGGGTCACTGAAGCTTTCTTT. The encoded protein is CASTEGGVTEAFF.

At least ten counts were recorded for this clonotype. The rearrangement uses TRBV12-3 or TRBV12-4 and TRBJ2-7, with 10 bases fitting TRBD2. Trimming removed 5 bases from V and 2 bases from J; junction bases left unmatched: 6. The CDR3 extends over 15 amino acids. The CDR3 sequence: CASSASGRATYEQYF. The CDR3 nucleotides are TGTGCCAGCAGTGCGAGCGGGAGGGCCACCTACGAGCAGTACTTC.

This clonotype was seen repeatedly, ten times or more. CDR3 residues: CASSSGGQPQHF. CDR3 DNA sequence: TGTGCCAGCAGCTCGGGGGGCCAGCCCCAGCATTTT. The chain employs TRBV5-6 and TRBJ1-5, with TRBD1 as a possible D gene (6 bases). CDR1 is SGHDT and CDR2 is YYEEEE in the germline V gene. V was shortened by 3 bases and J by 7 bases, with 8 bases between the two germline ends. The CDR3 runs 12 residues.

This clonotype is a singleton in its sample. This chain uses TRBV29-1 with TRBJ2-7; possibly TRBD1 for D (6 bases). Trimming cost V 7 bases and J 1 base, with 26 bases left between them. The CDR3 spans 17 residues. The germline V gene has CDR1 SQVTM and CDR2 ANQGSEA. The CDR3 sequence: CSGGGAPGHLNSYEQYF. CDR3 DNA: TGCAGCGGGGGTGGGGCTCCGGGACACCTAAATTCCTACGAGCAGTACTTC.